This T cell receptor (beta chain) was captured in a study of technical replicates of blood from several donors. Using immunoSEQ multiplex PCR, the repertoire was profiled, and TCRdb retains in-frame clones only, with some absent. The table has 80,000 to 90,000 clones, around 94% seen once. The CDR3 consists of 12 residues. The germline V gene has CDR1 SGHDT and CDR2 YYEEEE. The V and J ends lost 0 bases and 9 bases, in that order; junction bases with no gene match: 2. In its sample, this clone was seen once. The sequenced sample was T cells isolated from PBMCs. The chain recombines TRBV5-6 with TRBJ1-1, with TRBD1 identical over 7 bases. The sequence came from a human donor in good health. This CDR3 reads CASSLGQGKAFF. DNA for the CDR3: TGTGCCAGCAGCTTGGGACAGGGAAAAGCTTTCTTT.